These 22 T cell receptor beta chains were all obtained from the same sample, sequenced in a study of cytomegalovirus exposure and HLA in healthy donors. PCR was performed using 60 Vbeta and 13 Jbeta primers. Data came from immunoSEQ multiplex PCR; TCRdb stores just in-frame clones and leaves some out. Here the sample table reports 200,000 or so clones. The sequenced sample was PBMCs. All receptors come from a boy aged 5-17 years in good health and CMV-seronegative.

This sequence joins TRBV7-8 and TRBJ2-7, with D possibly TRBD1 on 6 matching bases. Per the germline V gene, CDR1 is SGHVS and CDR2 is FQNEAQ. Trimming pared 1 base from V and 0 bases from J, leaving 10 bases between. This CDR3 has 15 residues. CDR3 nucleotides: TGTGCCAGCAGCTTAGGCAGGGGCCTCTCCTACGAGCAGTACTTC. Encoded protein: CASSLGRGLSYEQYF.

The J gene is TRBJ2-2, the V gene TRBV4-1; D gene unclear. V was trimmed by 4 bases and J by 5 bases, leaving 8 bases between them. In germline, CDR1 is MGHRA, CDR2 YSYEKL. This CDR3 has 13 residues. The DNA of the CDR3 is TGCGCCAGCAGCCTTCCCGAGACCGGGGAGCTGTTTTTT. This sequence encodes CASSLPETGELFF.

The chain is built from TRBV10-1 and TRBJ2-3, with 7 bases that match TRBD1. The length of the CDR3 is 16 residues. In germline, CDR1 is WNHNN, CDR2 SYGVQD (reference sequence). With 11 bases clipped from V and 0 bases from J, the junction kept 14 bases outside the gene matches. The CDR3 DNA reads TGCGCCCTTATAAAGACTATGACAGGGAGCACAGATACGCAGTATTTT. It yields the protein CALIKTMTGSTDTQYF.

Turning to this clone: The same CDR3 can be traced to other DNA sequences in this sample. V and J are TRBV6-1 and TRBJ1-5, with D maybe TRBD1 (6 bases). The germline V gene encodes CDR1 MNHNS and CDR2 SASEGT. Trimming removed 7 bases at V and 2 bases at J, with 12 bases between. CDR3 length equals 14 residues. CDR3 DNA: TGTGCCAGCACCGAGGGGGTTGGCAATCAGCCCCAGCATTTT. Its translation is CASTEGVGNQPQHF.

The chain carries TRBV7-9 and TRBJ2-5; TRBD1 agrees at 8 bases. Near its end, the DNA agrees better with TRBJ2-7, so the J call may be wrong. The CDR3 has 14 amino acids. Germline V gives CDR1 SEHNR, CDR2 FQNEAQ (reference sequence). In DNA, the CDR3 is TGTGCCAGCAGCCAAAGTCAGGGGGCCTCCGAGCAGTACTTC. As protein: CASSQSQGASEQYF.

This chain links TRBV19 with TRBJ1-2; D is perhaps TRBD1 (6 bases). Per the germline V gene, CDR1 is LNHDA and CDR2 is SQIVND (reference sequence). Trimming shortened V by 7 bases and J by 2 bases, and 17 bases separated the two germline ends. The CDR3 contains 15 residues. The CDR3 loop reads CASTATGSLNYGYTF. DNA of the CDR3: TGTGCCAGTACGGCTACAGGGTCCCTCAACTATGGCTACACCTTC.

This rearrangement joins TRBV13 to TRBJ1-1; D might be TRBD1 (6 bases). The ends were cut back, 3 bases at V and 1 base at J, with 18 bases in the middle. CDR1 and CDR2 (germline): PRHDT, FYEKMQ (reference sequence). The CDR3 sequence is 17 residues long. For the CDR3, the DNA is TGTGCCAGCAGCTTTACCTTGGTCGGGGGGCAGAACACTGAAGCTTTCTTT. Encoded protein: CASSFTLVGGQNTEAFF.

About this clone: Additional DNA sequences in this sample encode the identical CDR3. V and J are TRBV9 and TRBJ2-3; 13 bases are a match to TRBD2. The length of the CDR3 is 15 residues. Germline V gene sequence: CDR1 SGDLS, CDR2 YYNGEE. Trimming removed 3 bases from V and 4 bases from J; junction bases left unmatched: 2. This CDR3 reads CASSAGTSGADTQYF. The CDR3 nucleotides are TGTGCCAGCAGCGCCGGGACTAGCGGGGCAGATACGCAGTATTTT. Combining the CDR3 with reference TRBV9 and TRBJ2-3 gives the whole variable domain DSGVTQTPKHLITATGQRVTLRCSPRSGDLSVYWYQQSLDQGLQFLIQYYNGEERAKGNILERFSAQQFPDLHSELNLSSLELGDSALYFCASSAGTSGADTQYFGPGTRLTVL.

The gene calls are TRBV19 and TRBJ2-1; 7 nucleotides match TRBD2. Trimming removed 6 bases from V and 3 bases from J; junction bases left unmatched: 8. The germline gives CDR1 LNHDA, CDR2 SQIVND (reference sequence). This CDR3 region has 15 residues. DNA for the CDR3: TGTGCCAGTAGCCCCCTAGCGGCCTACTACAATGAGCAGTTCTTC. The encoded protein is CASSPLAAYYNEQFF. Combining the CDR3 with reference TRBV19 and TRBJ2-1 gives the whole variable domain DGGITQSPKYLFRKEGQNVTLSCEQNLNHDAMYWYRQDPGQGLRLIYYSQIVNDFQKGDIAEGYSVSREKKESFPLTVTSAQKNPTAFYLCASSPLAAYYNEQFFGPGTRLTVL.

J is TRBJ2-7 and V is TRBV27; 9 bases line up with TRBD2. This CDR3 contains 17 residues. Germline CDR1 reads MNHEY; CDR2 reads SMNVEV (reference sequence). V dropped 0 bases and J dropped 4; count of bases not matched to a gene: 10. The CDR3 loop reads CASSLSIAGLASYEQYF. CDR3 in DNA: TGTGCCAGCAGTTTATCGATTGCGGGACTAGCATCGTACGAGCAGTACTTC.

V usage is TRBV7-6 and J usage is TRBJ1-5; D call uncertain. The germline CDR1 and CDR2 sequences are SGHVS and FNYEAQ. Trimming took off 1 base at V and 6 bases at J, with 7 bases between the two ends. CDR3 length: 13 residues. CDR3 sequence: CASSLDSTQPQHF. The CDR3 bases are TGTGCCAGCAGCTTAGACTCAACTCAGCCCCAGCATTTT.

The chain is built from TRBV19 and TRBJ1-2, with D tentatively TRBD1 (6 bases). Trimming stripped 5 bases from V and 8 bases from J, with 21 bases between. CDR1 and CDR2 from the germline V gene are LNHDA and SQIVND (reference sequence). This CDR3 is 15 amino acids long. For the CDR3, the DNA is TGTGCCAGTAGTGCATGGACAGTTCCCGGGTGGGGCTACACCTTC. Translated, it gives CASSAWTVPGWGYTF.

The rearrangement uses TRBV5-1 and TRBJ2-7; D perhaps matches TRBD2 (5 bases). V was clipped by 4 bases and J by 2 bases, with 13 bases between them. This CDR3 is 14 amino acids long. Germline loops: CDR1 SGHRS, CDR2 YFSETQ. The CDR3 loop reads CASSAGPKTYEQYF. The CDR3 DNA reads as TGCGCCAGCAGCGCGGGTCCTAAAACCTACGAGCAGTACTTC.

The rearrangement links TRBV5-1 to TRBJ2-4, with 7 positions matching TRBD1. Germline CDR1 reads SGHRS; CDR2 reads YFSETQ. Losses at the gene ends were 7 bases for V and 6 bases for J; bases not matched to a gene: 7. The length of the CDR3 is 13 residues. CDR3 in amino acids: CASGETGRNIQYF. The CDR3 bases are TGCGCCAGCGGAGAGACAGGGAGAAACATTCAGTACTTC.

The V call is TRBV11-1, the J call TRBJ2-7; 10 bases are a match to TRBD1. There are 15 residues in the CDR3. Germline V gene sequence: CDR1 SGHAT, CDR2 FQDESV (reference sequence). V was clipped by 1 base and J by 2 bases; unmatched bases: 2. CDR3 bases: TGTGCCAGCAGCTTAGGGGACAGGGGTGCCTACGAGCAGTACTTC. Translated: CASSLGDRGAYEQYF.

This rearrangement joins TRBV13 to TRBJ1-2; possible D gene TRBD1, 6 bases. Trimming left V 5 bases short and J 1 base short, with 26 bases between. Germline V gene lookup returns CDR1 PRHDT and CDR2 FYEKMQ (reference sequence). This CDR3 is 19 amino acids long. CDR3 residues: CASSPGGIQQGGGNYGYTF. DNA for the CDR3: TGTGCCAGCAGCCCCGGAGGAATCCAACAGGGAGGGGGTAACTATGGCTACACCTTC.

V and J are TRBV11-2 and TRBJ1-2; D call uncertain. CDR1 and CDR2 from the germline V gene are SGHAT and FQNNGV. Trimming left V 5 bases short and J 4 bases short, with 17 bases between. This CDR3 spans 15 amino acids. The CDR3 protein is CASSPPFRGGYGYTF. The CDR3 nucleotides read TGTGCCAGCAGCCCCCCTTTCCGAGGAGGCTATGGCTACACCTTC. Full variable domain (outside the CDR3, taken from reference TRBV11-2 and TRBJ1-2): EAGVAQSPRYKIIEKRQSVAFWCNPISGHATLYWYQQILGQGPKLLIQFQNNGVVDDSQLPKDRFSAERLKGVDSTLKIQPAKLEDSAVYLCASSPPFRGGYGYTFGSGTRLTVV.

The chain has TRBV29-1 and TRBJ1-2; the D is unclear. V dropped 4 bases and J dropped 8 bases, with 17 bases sitting between them. The CDR3 is 13 residues long. In germline, CDR1 is SQVTM, CDR2 ANQGSEA. The CDR3 DNA reads as TGCAGCGTTGCCCCTGACTTCGAACTGGGCTACACCTTC. This translates into CSVAPDFELGYTF.

The chain employs TRBV19 and TRBJ1-5; D might be TRBD1 (6 bases). The CDR3 contains 16 residues. CDR1 and CDR2 (germline): LNHDA, SQIVND (reference sequence). The V end lost 6 bases, the J end lost 1 base, and 16 bases lay between the germline ends. CDR3 bases: TGTGCCAGTAGCCCAGGGCCCCAGGGGAGCAATCAGCCCCAGCATTTT. Residues: CASSPGPQGSNQPQHF.

The rearrangement links TRBV19 to TRBJ2-2; D is ambiguous. Trimming removed 9 bases at V and 8 bases at J, with 16 bases between. In germline, CDR1 is LNHDA, CDR2 SQIVND (reference sequence). The CDR3 has 13 amino acids. The CDR3 DNA reads as TGTGCCAGCGCCCCGCACAATAAGGGGGAGCTGTTTTTT. Its translation: CASAPHNKGELFF.

This chain connects TRBV7-3 to TRBJ2-7; maybe TRBD2 (6 bases). This CDR3 is built from 13 residues. V shed 2 bases and J shed 3 bases, with 8 bases lying between them. Germline V CDR1 and CDR2: SGHTA, FQGTGA. CDR3 bases: TGTGCCAGCAGCTTACAGGGAGGCTACGAGCAGTACTTC. It translates to CASSLQGGYEQYF.

The V and J genes are TRBV28 and TRBJ1-3; D remains ambiguous. Germline V gene lookup returns CDR1 MDHEN and CDR2 SYDVKM. The germline V and J ends were trimmed by 7 bases and 0 bases, with 16 bases remaining between them. This CDR3 is built from 16 residues. The DNA for the CDR3 is TGTGCCAGCACCCAGATACAGCCCTCCTCTGGAAACACCATATATTTT. Protein sequence: CASTQIQPSSGNTIYF.